A single sample gave rise to the 14 T cell receptor beta chains below, sequenced in a study of blood T cells in healthy people across ages. With a J-beta primer mix and a sample-barcoded 5' primer, a second PCR ran roughly 6 to 11 cycles. TCRdb re-called the 5' RACE reads through MiXCR, storing one row per CDR3 protein. The table has around 870,000 distinct CDR3 sequences, about 30% seen once. The sample consisted of blood. Source of these receptors: a woman aged 80 or over in good health.

This clonotype was detected a few times. V is TRBV9 and J is TRBJ1-1; D not resolved. This CDR3 is 16 amino acids long. Trimming pared 0 bases from V and 0 bases from J, leaving 12 bases between. The germline V gene encodes CDR1 SGDLS and CDR2 YYNGEE. CDR3 loop: CASSVGPANMNTEAFF. In DNA, the CDR3 is TGTGCCAGCAGCGTAGGTCCAGCCAACATGAACACTGAAGCTTTCTTT.

Only a few counts were recorded for this clonotype. A much larger clone lies one base from this, so it may be a read error. V is TRBV7-9 and J is TRBJ2-1, with D tentatively TRBD1 (7 bases). Germline V gene lookup returns CDR1 SEHNR and CDR2 FQNEAQ (reference sequence). Trimming cost V 4 bases and J 4 bases, with 14 bases left between them. This CDR3 contains 15 residues. CDR3 bases: TGTGCCAGCAGCTCGGGCAGGGGGGCATACAATGAGCAGTTCTTC. This sequence encodes CASSSGRGAYNEQFF.

This clonotype was seen repeatedly, ten times or more. The CDR3 loop reads CASRQGAGYGYTF. The CDR3 DNA reads TGTGCCAGCAGGCAGGGGGCCGGCTATGGCTACACCTTC. The V call is TRBV6-6, the J call TRBJ1-2; 8 bases are a match to TRBD1. V was clipped by 6 bases and J by 4 bases; unmatched bases: 4. Germline V CDR1 and CDR2: MNHNY, SVGAGI (reference sequence). This CDR3 spans 13 amino acids.

The table lists this clonotype with a few counts. The CDR3 here is CATLQDRVRSNEQFF. CDR3 nucleotide sequence: TGTGCCACCCTTCAGGACAGGGTAAGATCTAATGAGCAGTTCTTC. The V gene is TRBV6-1, the J gene TRBJ2-1; the match to TRBD1 covers 8 bases. Losses at the gene ends were 10 bases for V and 7 bases for J; bases not matched to a gene: 15. Germline CDR1 reads MNHNS; CDR2 reads SASEGT. The CDR3 length is 15 residues.

This clonotype has a count of ten or more. The chain combines TRBV12-3 or TRBV12-4 with TRBJ2-3, with D unresolved. The CDR3 contains 15 residues. V was cut by 7 bases and J by 3 bases, with 17 bases left in between. The CDR3 coding sequence is TGTGCCAGCATCTTTCCCCTCTCCCCGACAGATACGCAGTATTTT. It specifies CASIFPLSPTDTQYF.

This clonotype was counted only a few times. V gene TRBV7-2 combines with J gene TRBJ1-4; D is ambiguous. Between the trimmed V and J ends, which lost 1 base and 8 bases, there was a span of 14 bases. CDR1 is SGHTA, CDR2 FQGNSA, per germline. The CDR3 contains 15 residues. This CDR3 is CASSLGNIDREKLFF. The CDR3 DNA reads as TGTGCCAGCAGCTTAGGTAACATCGACCGGGAAAAACTGTTTTTT.

The chain uses TRBV20-1 and TRBJ2-7; 8 nucleotides match TRBD2. The CDR3 covers 15 residues. Trimming at V came to 5 bases and at J to 3 bases, leaving 12 bases not matched to a gene. Germline CDR1 DFQATT, CDR2 SNEGSKA (reference sequence). CDR3 nucleotides: TGCAGTGCTTCCTTAGCGGGACCGATCAACTACGAGCAGTACTTC. Translating gives CSASLAGPINYEQYF.

There are many counts of this clonotype. The chain recombines TRBV7-2 with TRBJ2-1, with unresolved D. Trimming removed 5 bases at V and 8 bases at J, with 22 bases between. This CDR3 has 16 residues. CDR1 and CDR2 from the germline V gene are SGHTA and FQGNSA. CDR3 sequence reads: CASSTNKGRKHHEQFF. The CDR3 region has the DNA TGTGCCAGCAGCACTAACAAGGGCAGGAAGCACCATGAGCAGTTCTTC.

This clonotype was picked up a small number of times. The chain carries TRBV20-1 and TRBJ2-3, with D uncertain. Germline-derived CDR1 and CDR2 are DFQATT and SNEGSKA (reference sequence). Trimming pared 3 bases from V and 5 bases from J, leaving 3 bases between. The CDR3 runs to 10 residues. Here the CDR3 DNA reads TGCAGTGCTAGTTTAGATACGCAGTATTTT. This sequence encodes CSASLDTQYF.

The chain carries TRBV11-2 and TRBJ2-5, with TRBD2 matching over 14 bases. V gave up 4 bases and J gave up 2 bases; unmatched junction bases: 21. Germline V gives CDR1 SGHAT, CDR2 FQNNGV. The CDR3 is 22 residues long. The CDR3 protein is CASSWPYLSGTSGSSRQETQYF. The CDR3 region has the DNA TGTGCCAGCAGCTGGCCCTATCTATCTGGGACTAGCGGGAGTAGCAGACAAGAGACCCAGTACTTC.

In this sample, this clonotype turned up many times. CDR3 sequence reads: CASSSTGGKTDTQYF. CDR3 nucleotides: TGTGCCAGCAGTTCGACAGGGGGAAAGACAGATACGCAGTATTTT. V usage is TRBV7-2 and J usage is TRBJ2-3; 9 nucleotides agree with TRBD1. The CDR3 contains 15 residues. CDR1 and CDR2 (germline): SGHTA, FQGNSA. Trimming took 6 bases from V and 3 from J; bases not matched to a gene: 7.

With regard to this clonotype: A much larger clone sits a single nucleotide away, making a read error possible. This chain links TRBV29-1 with TRBJ1-2; a weak D match, TRBD1 (5 bases). Germline assignment: CDR1 SQVTM and CDR2 ANQGSEA. V was shortened by 6 bases and J by 4 bases, with 12 bases between the two germline ends. The CDR3 totals 12 residues. The CDR3 coding sequence is TGCAGCGTCGGGGGGGGAGGCTATGGCTACACCTTC. Encoded protein: CSVGGGGYGYTF.

The chain has TRBV7-9 and TRBJ1-1, with D uncertain. Germline V CDR1 and CDR2: SEHNR, FQNEAQ (reference sequence). The V end lost 5 bases, the J end lost 1 base, and 11 bases lay between the germline ends. This CDR3 has 14 amino acids. The CDR3 sequence: CASSPLGKNTEAFF. CDR3 DNA sequence: TGTGCCAGCAGCCCCCTGGGGAAGAACACTGAAGCTTTCTTT.

This clonotype has ten or more counts. The junction differs from germline at one of its ends, possibly a read error. The chain has TRBV10-3 and TRBJ2-1; D gene unclear. The CDR3 is made up of 11 amino acids. CDR1 and CDR2 (germline): ENHRY, SYGVKD. The CDR3 loop reads CAIGDSNEQFF. The CDR3 DNA sequence: TGTGCCATCGGTGACTCCAATGAGCAGTTCTTC.